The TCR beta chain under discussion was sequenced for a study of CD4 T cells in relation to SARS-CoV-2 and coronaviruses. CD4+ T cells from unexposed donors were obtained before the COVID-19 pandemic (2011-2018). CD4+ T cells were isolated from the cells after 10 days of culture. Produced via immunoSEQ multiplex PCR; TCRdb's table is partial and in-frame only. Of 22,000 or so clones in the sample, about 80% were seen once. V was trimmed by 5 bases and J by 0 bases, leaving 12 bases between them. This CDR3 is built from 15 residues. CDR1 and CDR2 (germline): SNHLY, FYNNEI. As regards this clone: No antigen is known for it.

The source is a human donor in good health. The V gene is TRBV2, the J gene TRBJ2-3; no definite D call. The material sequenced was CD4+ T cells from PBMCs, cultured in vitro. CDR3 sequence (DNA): TGTGCCAGCAGTCAGCAAGGGTCCAGCACAGATACGCAGTATTTT. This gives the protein CASSQQGSSTDTQYF.